A single sample gave rise to the 32 T cell receptor beta chains below, sequenced in a study of CD8 T cells in ankylosing spondylitis. Study-wide points: In ankylosing spondylitis blood, a motif of fewer than 10 highly homologous TCR beta variants appeared characteristic.

TCRdb re-analysed the 5' RACE reads in MiXCR, keeping a single row per CDR3 protein. Here the sample spans roughly 700,000 distinct CDR3 sequences, 15% to 20% being singletons. These TCRs' antigens remain unknown. Sequencing was carried out using blood, either unsorted or a sorted T cell fraction (not recorded which). The receptors were gathered from a male donor with ankylosing spondylitis.

This clonotype has just a few counts. The chain joins TRBV30 to TRBJ2-1; 11 bases line up with TRBD2. CDR3 size: 17 residues. Per germline, CDR1 GTSNPN and CDR2 SVGIG (reference sequence). With V trimmed by 5 bases and J by 4 bases, 13 bases remained unmatched. CDR3 loop: CAWSVARTSGHYNEQFF. CDR3 DNA: TGTGCCTGGTCGGTGGCGAGGACTAGCGGGCATTACAATGAGCAGTTCTTC.

In this sample, this clonotype turned up a few times. The V and J genes are TRBV27 and TRBJ2-2; D is unclear. Trimming removed 7 bases from V and 4 bases from J, with 7 bases in between. Germline assignment: CDR1 MNHEY and CDR2 SMNVEV (reference sequence). The CDR3 sequence is 12 residues long. CDR3 bases: TGTGCCAGCAAACGCGCCACCGGGGAGCTGTTTTTT. Its translation: CASKRATGELFF.

The V call is TRBV7-8, the J call TRBJ2-7, with 8 bases lining up with TRBD1. The CDR3 totals 17 residues. Germline V gene lookup returns CDR1 SGHVS and CDR2 FQNEAQ. V shed 4 bases, J shed 1 base, and the junction held 12 bases outside the gene matches. The CDR3 reads CASSSFPGQDLSYEQYF. DNA for the CDR3: TGTGCCAGCAGCTCCTTCCCGGGACAGGACTTATCCTACGAGCAGTACTTC.

This clonotype was recorded a few times. The chain joins TRBV9 to TRBJ2-1, with 9 bases matching TRBD2. The CDR3 is 14 residues long. Germline CDR1 is SGDLS and CDR2 is YYNGEE. With V trimmed by 2 bases and J by 8 bases, 5 bases remained unmatched. CDR3 region: CASSVSGRSDEQFF. DNA for the CDR3: TGTGCCAGCAGCGTTAGCGGGAGAAGCGATGAGCAGTTCTTC. The full variable domain, its missing parts supplied by reference TRBV9 and TRBJ2-1, is DSGVTQTPKHLITATGQRVTLRCSPRSGDLSVYWYQQSLDQGLQFLIQYYNGEERAKGNILERFSAQQFPDLHSELNLSSLELGDSALYFCASSVSGRSDEQFFGPGTRLTVL.

This clonotype has ten or more counts. The rearrangement links TRBV29-1 to TRBJ2-3; TRBD2 agrees at 9 bases. The germline V gene has CDR1 SQVTM and CDR2 ANQGSEA. CDR3 length equals 13 residues. Trimming at V came to 6 bases and at J to 1 base, leaving 2 bases not matched to a gene. The CDR3 sequence: CSVRTSGTDTQYF. In nucleotides, the CDR3 is TGCAGCGTACGGACTAGCGGCACAGATACGCAGTATTTT.

A few counts support this clonotype. This chain links TRBV3-1 with TRBJ2-7; D is ambiguous. Germline V gene data show CDR1 as LGHDT and CDR2 as YNNKEL (reference sequence). The CDR3 spans 12 residues. With 3 bases removed from V and 0 bases from J, the gap between germline ends came to 3 bases. The CDR3 loop is CASSHVSYEQYF. CDR3 in DNA: TGTGCCAGCAGCCATGTCTCCTACGAGCAGTACTTC.

On this clonotype itself: A much larger clone lies one base from this, so it may be a read error. The V gene is TRBV12-3 or TRBV12-4, the J gene TRBJ2-7; 9 nucleotides match TRBD2. The CDR3 runs to 18 residues. CDR3 in amino acids: CTSSLARGGGSVSYEQYF. CDR3 sequence (DNA): TGTACCAGCAGTTTAGCGCGGGGGGGCGGGAGTGTCTCCTACGAGCAGTACTTC.

The chain links TRBV3-1 to TRBJ2-1; 7 positions agree with TRBD2. The CDR3 contains 14 residues. The V segment lost 4 bases and the J segment 6 bases; nucleotides outside the gene matches: 6. CDR1 and CDR2 from the germline V gene are LGHDT and YNNKEL (reference sequence). The CDR3 sequence: CASSLLLASNEQFF. As DNA, the CDR3 is TGTGCCAGCAGCCTCCTACTAGCGTCCAATGAGCAGTTCTTC.

This chain joins TRBV28 and TRBJ1-2; perhaps TRBD1 as D (6 bases). The V gene's germline CDR1 is MDHEN and CDR2 SYDVKM. V was cut by 6 bases and J by 9 bases, with 14 bases left in between. The CDR3 contains 12 residues. The CDR3 bases are TGTGCCAGCAGACAGGGATATGCCAGCTACACCTTC. Translating gives CASRQGYASYTF.

This clonotype has a count of ten or more. In DNA form, the CDR3 reads TGCGCCAGCAGCTTAGGGGGAATCCAAGAGACCCAGTACTTC. Translating gives CASSLGGIQETQYF. V usage is TRBV5-1 and J usage is TRBJ2-5; perhaps TRBD1 as D (6 bases). The CDR3 length is 14 residues. Germline V gives CDR1 SGHRS, CDR2 YFSETQ. The V gene lost 2 bases and the J gene lost 1 base, with 9 bases spanning the gap.

This clonotype has a handful of counts. The chain is built from TRBV5-1 and TRBJ2-1; D unclear. Germline V CDR1 and CDR2: SGHRS, YFSETQ. The V end lost 5 bases, the J end lost 3 bases, and 18 bases lay between the germline ends. This CDR3 contains 16 residues. CDR3 bases: TGCGCCAGCAGTCCCCTGACGGCGCTAGACTACAATGAGCAGTTCTTC. Protein sequence: CASSPLTALDYNEQFF.

CDR3 sequence: CASSFSGSYTGELFF. The CDR3 DNA reads as TGTGCCAGCAGCTTTTCAGGGAGCTACACCGGGGAGCTGTTTTTT. The chain couples TRBV5-8 to TRBJ2-2; D is possibly TRBD1 or TRBD2 (5 bases each). Germline V gene sequence: CDR1 SGHTS, CDR2 YDEGEE. The V gene lost 2 bases and the J gene lost 3 bases, with 11 bases spanning the gap. CDR3 size: 15 residues.

The chain recombines TRBV6-2 or TRBV6-3 with TRBJ2-4, with D possibly matching TRBD1 (6 bases). Germline-derived CDR1 and CDR2 are MNHEY and SVGEGT. This CDR3 is 16 amino acids long. Trimming stripped 6 bases from V and 0 bases from J, with 15 bases between. CDR3: CASRAGVQLAKNIQYF. The DNA of the CDR3 is TGTGCCAGCAGGGCAGGGGTCCAACTAGCCAAAAACATTCAGTACTTC.

This clonotype was found a few times. The genes are TRBV2 and TRBJ2-7; no definite D call. The germline V gene encodes CDR1 SNHLY and CDR2 FYNNEI. The CDR3 has 15 residues. V was clipped by 6 bases and J by 7 bases, with 22 bases between them. The CDR3, as DNA: TGTGCCAGCAGCGAGGAAGACTCTTCCCGTGGGGAGCAGTACTTC. Encoded protein: CASSEEDSSRGEQYF.

This clonotype was seen a handful of times. The V gene is TRBV10-3, the J gene TRBJ1-4; TRBD1 is a possible D gene (6 bases). Between the trimmed V and J ends, which lost 10 bases and 5 bases, there was a span of 17 bases. Per the germline V gene, CDR1 is ENHRY and CDR2 is SYGVKD. This CDR3 spans 14 amino acids. The CDR3 nucleotides read TGTGCCACCCGACCGACAGGCTCAAATGAAAAACTGTTTTTT. The encoded protein is CATRPTGSNEKLFF.

The V gene is TRBV29-1, the J gene TRBJ2-4; D ambiguous. V was shortened by 2 bases and J by 0 bases, with 11 bases between the two germline ends. CDR1 and CDR2 from the germline V gene are SQVTM and ANQGSEA. The length of the CDR3 is 15 residues. The CDR3 region has the DNA TGCAGCGTTGAAAAGTATGGGAAAGCCAAAAACATTCAGTACTTC. Translation gives CSVEKYGKAKNIQYF.

The V gene is TRBV11-1, the J gene TRBJ2-1; D gene ambiguous. Germline V CDR1 and CDR2: SGHAT, FQDESV (reference sequence). V was cut by 3 bases and J by 7 bases, with 28 bases left in between. The CDR3 is 19 residues long. In DNA form, the CDR3 reads TGTGCCAGCAGCTTCACTTTCCATAACCGGGTGACCGGCCCTAATGAGCAGTTCTTC. It is translated as CASSFTFHNRVTGPNEQFF. The full variable domain, with the rest looked up from reference TRBV11-1 and TRBJ2-1, is EAEVAQSPRYKITEKSQAVAFWCDPISGHATLYWYRQILGQGPELLVQFQDESVVDDSQLPKDRFSAERLKGVDSTLKIQPAELGDSAMYLCASSFTFHNRVTGPNEQFFGPGTRLTVL.

This clonotype was seen at least ten times. The chain is built from TRBV12-3 or TRBV12-4 and TRBJ1-5, with no clear D. Trimming took 3 bases from V and 3 from J, leaving 9 bases between them. The CDR3 runs 14 residues. CDR3 sequence (DNA): TGTGCCAGCAGTTTGGCCGGGGACAATCAGCCCCAGCATTTT. Translated, it gives CASSLAGDNQPQHF.

The chain links TRBV13 to TRBJ2-1; TRBD2 matches 9 bases. The CDR3 runs 13 residues. J gave up 6 bases and V 5 bases, and 2 bases lay outside the gene matches. Germline V lookup: CDR1 PRHDT, CDR2 FYEKMQ (reference sequence). For the CDR3, the DNA is TGTGCCAGCAGCCGGACTAGCGTCAATGAGCAGTTCTTC. It yields the protein CASSRTSVNEQFF.

This clonotype turned up a few times. The chain links TRBV11-2 to TRBJ2-7; 9 bases are a match to TRBD2. The junction had 18 bases not matched to a gene; V was cut back by 3 bases and J by 0 bases. Per the germline V gene, CDR1 is SGHAT and CDR2 is FQNNGV. The CDR3 loop spans 20 amino acids. CDR3 residues: CASSFRRAVRLAGTSYEQYF. CDR3 bases: TGTGCCAGCAGCTTCCGCCGAGCGGTCCGGCTAGCGGGGACCTCCTACGAGCAGTACTTC. Complete variable domain (other parts from reference TRBV11-2 and TRBJ2-7): EAGVAQSPRYKIIEKRQSVAFWCNPISGHATLYWYQQILGQGPKLLIQFQNNGVVDDSQLPKDRFSAERLKGVDSTLKIQPAKLEDSAVYLCASSFRRAVRLAGTSYEQYFGPGTRLTVT.

This clonotype has a handful of counts. The V gene is TRBV12-3 or TRBV12-4, the J gene TRBJ2-7, with 8 bases identical to TRBD2. With V trimmed by 5 bases and J by 0 bases, 15 bases remained unmatched. CDR3 length: 18 residues. This chain's CDR3 is CASSPSGGGGTPSYEQYF. DNA for the CDR3: TGTGCCAGCAGTCCATCGGGGGGGGGCGGGACCCCCTCCTACGAGCAGTACTTC.

This sequence joins TRBV7-2 and TRBJ2-1; 11 nucleotides align to TRBD2. This CDR3 has 15 residues. V lost 4 bases to trimming and J lost 9 bases; unmatched junction nucleotides: 8. Germline CDR1 and CDR2: SGHTA and FQGNSA. The CDR3: CASSSKTSGNPEQFF. For the CDR3, the DNA is TGTGCCAGCAGCTCCAAGACTAGCGGGAACCCTGAGCAGTTCTTC.

This clonotype was observed a few times. CDR3 loop: CASSLGLDPPEQFF. The CDR3 region has the DNA TGTGCCAGCAGCCTGGGACTAGATCCCCCTGAGCAGTTCTTC. The chain links TRBV12-3 or TRBV12-4 to TRBJ2-1, with 8 bases identical to TRBD2. J lost 9 bases, V lost 6 bases, and 10 bases had no gene match. This CDR3 region has 14 residues.

The V and J genes are TRBV20-1 and TRBJ1-1; maybe TRBD1 (5 bases). Germline V gene data show CDR1 as DFQATT and CDR2 as SNEGSKA (reference sequence). Trimming pared 4 bases from V and 4 bases from J, leaving 22 bases between. This CDR3 has 16 amino acids. The CDR3 DNA follows: TGCAGTGCTACCCCAAGTGGCGTTTCGGGACCCACTGAAGCTTTCTTT. Translation: CSATPSGVSGPTEAFF.

This clonotype has a count of ten or more. The V call is TRBV12-3 or TRBV12-4, the J call TRBJ2-3, with no clear D. This CDR3 is built from 12 residues. V was shortened by 8 bases and J by 5 bases, with 11 bases between the two germline ends. The CDR3 sequence is CASGLPRDTQYF. Here the CDR3 DNA reads TGTGCCAGCGGGTTACCCCGAGATACGCAGTATTTT.

V is TRBV29-1 and J is TRBJ2-7; no clear D gene. The V gene's germline CDR1 is SQVTM and CDR2 ANQGSEA. The V end was cut by 4 bases, the J end by 9 bases, with 7 bases between. This CDR3 is 9 amino acids long. DNA of the CDR3: TGCAGCGTTGTTCCCGTGCAGTACTTC. It is translated as CSVVPVQYF.

This chain connects TRBV15 to TRBJ1-3; D remains ambiguous. V was clipped by 4 bases and J by 0 bases, with 16 bases between them. Germline CDR1 LNHNV, CDR2 YYDKDF (reference sequence). This CDR3 contains 17 residues. The CDR3 is CATSKEGRSGSGNTIYF. CDR3 bases: TGTGCCACCAGCAAGGAAGGGAGGTCGGGCTCTGGAAACACCATATATTTT.

The chain recombines TRBV9 with TRBJ2-1, with 8 bases lining up with TRBD2. Losses at the gene ends were 4 bases for V and 7 bases for J; bases not matched to a gene: 13. This CDR3 spans 16 amino acids. CDR1 is SGDLS, CDR2 YYNGEE, per germline. CDR3 nucleotides: TGTGCCAGCAGCCCCCGGGTAGCGGGGAAAGGGAATGAGCAGTTCTTC. Encoded protein: CASSPRVAGKGNEQFF. Based on the CDR3 plus reference TRBV9 and TRBJ2-1, the full variable domain is DSGVTQTPKHLITATGQRVTLRCSPRSGDLSVYWYQQSLDQGLQFLIQYYNGEERAKGNILERFSAQQFPDLHSELNLSSLELGDSALYFCASSPRVAGKGNEQFFGPGTRLTVL.

The chain carries TRBV15 and TRBJ2-1, with D hard to call. CDR3 size: 14 residues. V shed 5 bases and J shed 3 bases, with 11 bases lying between them. The germline CDR1 and CDR2 sequences are LNHNV and YYDKDF (reference sequence). CDR3 residues: CATSSLPLYNEQFF. For the CDR3, the DNA is TGTGCCACCAGCTCCCTACCTCTCTACAATGAGCAGTTCTTC.

A few counts support this clonotype. CDR3 DNA sequence: TGCAGTGCTAGAGACTCGGGACTAGCGGGAGGGTACGGCAAAAACATTCAGTACTTC. Protein product: CSARDSGLAGGYGKNIQYF. The rearrangement joins TRBV20-1 to TRBJ2-4; 16 bases match TRBD2. V lost 0 bases and J lost 3; bases outside the gene matches: 8. The CDR3 has 19 amino acids. Germline lookup yields CDR1 DFQATT and CDR2 SNEGSKA (reference sequence).

The chain links TRBV10-2 to TRBJ1-2; D call uncertain. CDR3 length equals 14 residues. V lost 0 bases, J lost 14 bases, and 19 bases lay in between. Germline lookup yields CDR1 WSHSY and CDR2 SAAADI. This chain's CDR3 is CASSESGIGYGETF. CDR3 nucleotides: TGCGCCAGCAGTGAGTCGGGTATAGGGTACGGCGAAACCTTC.

V usage is TRBV5-5 and J usage is TRBJ1-4; weak D call: TRBD1 (5 bases). V was shortened by 1 base and J by 7 bases, with 14 bases between the two germline ends. The length of the CDR3 is 15 residues. The germline V gene encodes CDR1 SGHKS and CDR2 YYEKEE (reference sequence). CDR3 coding DNA: TGTGCCAGCAGCTTGCTTGTTGGGACCAGTGAAAAACTGTTTTTT. It is translated as CASSLLVGTSEKLFF.